What follows are 21 T cell receptor beta chains derived from one specimen sequenced in a study of blood T cell repertoires in COVID-19. The method was immunoSEQ multiplex PCR; TCRdb's version includes in-frame clones alone and lacks a portion of them. The data show around 300,000 clones, 90% seen once. Input material: peripheral blood. All receptors derive from a woman aged 40 to 50 with COVID-19, enrolled during active disease.

This clone appeared a few times. V is TRBV14 and J is TRBJ1-6; D is uncertain. The CDR3 is 13 amino acids. Trimming took 2 bases from V and 7 from J, leaving 6 bases between them. Germline CDR1 is SGHDN and CDR2 is FVKESK. Here the CDR3 reads CASSQTENSPLHF. In DNA, the CDR3 is TGTGCCAGCAGCCAAACAGAAAATTCACCCCTCCACTTT. Filled out from reference TRBV14 and TRBJ1-6, the complete variable domain reads EAGVTQFPSHSVIEKGQTVTLRCDPISGHDNLYWYRRVMGKEIKFLLHFVKESKQDESGMPNNRFLAERTGGTYSTLKVQPAELEDSGVYFCASSQTENSPLHFGNGTRLTVT.

CDR3 sequence reads: CSVSGIANTGELFF. The CDR3 DNA sequence: TGCAGCGTTAGCGGAATCGCGAACACCGGGGAGCTGTTTTTT. V gene TRBV29-1 combines with J gene TRBJ2-2; D may be TRBD2 (5 bases). Trimming cost V 5 bases and J 0 bases, with 10 bases left between them. The CDR3 consists of 14 residues. CDR1 and CDR2 (germline): SQVTM, ANQGSEA.

The chain has TRBV19 and TRBJ1-3, with D possibly TRBD1 on 6 matching bases. This CDR3 region has 18 residues. Germline values: CDR1 LNHDA, CDR2 SQIVND (reference sequence). Trimming cost V 5 bases and J 0 bases, with 20 bases left between them. The CDR3 loop is CASSLLPGQTSSGNTIYF. CDR3 sequence (DNA): TGTGCCAGTAGTCTTCTGCCAGGACAGACCTCCTCTGGAAACACCATATATTTT.

This rearrangement joins TRBV30 to TRBJ1-3, with no clear D. The CDR3 extends over 15 amino acids. Trimming pared 4 bases from V and 0 bases from J, leaving 13 bases between. The germline V gene encodes CDR1 GTSNPN and CDR2 SVGIG (reference sequence). CDR3: CAWTPRGLSGNTIYF. CDR3 DNA sequence: TGTGCCTGGACTCCCCGCGGACTCTCTGGAAACACCATATATTTT.

The chain employs TRBV4-3 and TRBJ1-6, with TRBD1 identical over 10 bases. CDR3 length: 14 residues. V lost 4 bases to trimming and J lost 14 bases; unmatched junction nucleotides: 8. The germline V gene encodes CDR1 LGHNA and CDR2 YSLEER. The CDR3 DNA reads TGCGCCAGCAGCCCGGGACAGGGGCGTGGGGCCCTCCACTTT. This encodes CASSPGQGRGALHF.

This chain links TRBV6-2 or TRBV6-3 with TRBJ2-7; D gene unclear. Trimming removed 7 bases at V and 0 bases at J, with 13 bases between. CDR1 is MNHEY and CDR2 is SVGEGT in the germline V gene. The CDR3 spans 14 residues. The CDR3 bases are TGTGCCAGCACCCCTCTCAGGATCTCCTACGAGCAGTACTTC. This sequence encodes CASTPLRISYEQYF.

The J gene is TRBJ2-7, the V gene TRBV5-8; TRBD1 matches at 10 bases. V trimming: 5 bases; J trimming: 0 bases; junction bases outside the gene matches: 2. There are 14 residues in the CDR3. From germline, CDR1 is SGHTS and CDR2 YDEGEE. The CDR3 region has the DNA TGTGCCAGCAGTCGGACAGGGGGCTCCTACGAGCAGTACTTC. Translated: CASSRTGGSYEQYF.

The V gene is TRBV7-2, the J gene TRBJ1-2; D not certain. CDR1 and CDR2 from the germline V gene are SGHTA and FQGNSA. V was trimmed by 5 bases and J by 4 bases, leaving 11 bases between them. This CDR3 has 13 residues. In DNA form, the CDR3 reads TGTGCCAGCAGCCCCTCGGGGAGCTATGGCTACACCTTC. This gives the protein CASSPSGSYGYTF.

The V gene is TRBV12-3 or TRBV12-4, the J gene TRBJ1-2, with TRBD1 as a possible D gene (6 bases). The CDR3 length is 13 residues. Deletions cut 2 bases from V and 4 bases from J, with 8 bases between. CDR3 DNA: TGTGCCAGCAGTTTATGGGACACCTATGGCTACACCTTC. This gives the protein CASSLWDTYGYTF.

The chain is built from TRBV5-1 and TRBJ2-7, with 8 bases matching TRBD2. The CDR3 totals 15 residues. Losses at the gene ends were 4 bases for V and 7 bases for J; bases not matched to a gene: 13. Germline V gene sequence: CDR1 SGHRS, CDR2 YFSETQ. Here the CDR3 DNA reads TGCGCCAGCAGCCTGCCTACTGGGACTAGTGGAGAGCAGTACTTC. Amino acids: CASSLPTGTSGEQYF.

This rearrangement joins TRBV3-1 (or the pseudogene TRBV3-2) to TRBJ1-2; D is undetermined. The CDR3 has 15 residues. Germline V gene data show CDR1 as LGHDT and CDR2 as YNNKEL (reference sequence). The ends were cut back, 4 bases at V and 8 bases at J, with 20 bases in the middle. DNA for the CDR3: TGTGCCAGCAGCCTTCTAGATCCCTACCCGGGAGGCTACACCTTC. This gives the protein CASSLLDPYPGGYTF.

The rearrangement uses TRBV7-9 and TRBJ1-3, with TRBD1 matching 9 bases. J was trimmed by 4 bases and V by 5 bases; bases with no gene match: 3. In germline, CDR1 is SEHNR, CDR2 FQNEAQ (reference sequence). The CDR3 totals 14 residues. The CDR3 loop reads CASSATGGGNTIYF. The CDR3 DNA reads TGTGCCAGCAGCGCTACAGGGGGCGGAAACACCATATATTTT.

The genes are TRBV4-3 and TRBJ1-2; D unresolved. V lost 2 bases to trimming and J lost 5 bases, with 12 bases between them. The CDR3 has 14 amino acids. Germline assignment: CDR1 LGHNA and CDR2 YSLEER. The CDR3 here is CASSQSEGTYGYTF. The CDR3 DNA follows: TGCGCCAGCAGCCAATCTGAGGGAACGTATGGCTACACCTTC.

This clone turned up a few times. The chain joins TRBV5-1 to TRBJ1-2, with D unresolved. The length of the CDR3 is 15 residues. The V and J ends lost 1 base and 8 bases respectively, with 18 bases between them. Germline CDR1 and CDR2: SGHRS and YFSETQ. The CDR3 sequence: CASSLNSRRSLGYTF. For the CDR3, the DNA is TGCGCCAGCAGCTTGAATTCCCGACGGAGCCTGGGCTACACCTTC.

The chain employs TRBV7-3 and TRBJ1-1; 9 bases agree with TRBD1. This CDR3 has 14 amino acids. The germline V gene encodes CDR1 SGHTA and CDR2 FQGTGA. The ends lost 5 bases at V and 4 bases at J; junction bases unmatched: 5. The CDR3 is CASSPGQGVTEAFF. CDR3 sequence (DNA): TGTGCCAGCAGCCCGGGACAGGGAGTCACTGAAGCTTTCTTT.

The rearrangement joins TRBV27 to TRBJ2-1; 11 bases match TRBD2. Germline loops: CDR1 MNHEY, CDR2 SMNVEV (reference sequence). CDR3 length: 13 residues. The J segment lost 15 bases and the V segment lost 7 bases, leaving 11 bases of the junction unmatched. Here the CDR3 DNA reads TGTGCCAGCACCCACGAACTAGCGGGAGTAACGTTCTTC. This encodes CASTHELAGVTFF.

This CDR3 is CASSHSGTSGKTDTQYF. The CDR3, as DNA: TGCGCCAGCAGCCACTCCGGGACTAGCGGGAAGACAGATACGCAGTATTTT. This chain joins TRBV4-1 and TRBJ2-3; TRBD2 aligns across 13 bases. Germline V gene sequence: CDR1 MGHRA, CDR2 YSYEKL. The CDR3 covers 17 residues. V trimming: 3 bases; J trimming: 3 bases; junction bases outside the gene matches: 6.

The V call is TRBV7-8, the J call TRBJ1-1, with TRBD1 identical over 7 bases. The CDR3 spans 15 residues. The germline CDR1 and CDR2 sequences are SGHVS and FQNEAQ. V trimming: 3 bases; J trimming: 7 bases; junction bases outside the gene matches: 11. The chain's CDR3 is CASSLENRGTYEAFF. The CDR3 coding sequence is TGTGCCAGCAGCTTGGAAAACAGGGGAACCTATGAAGCTTTCTTT.

The chain uses TRBV4-1 and TRBJ2-5; 10 bases agree with TRBD1. V shed 0 bases, J shed 3 bases, and the junction held 4 bases outside the gene matches. Germline V lookup: CDR1 MGHRA, CDR2 YSYEKL. This CDR3 comprises 16 residues. CDR3 loop: CASSQERDRGKETQYF. DNA of the CDR3: TGCGCCAGCAGCCAAGAAAGGGACAGGGGAAAAGAGACCCAGTACTTC.

The chain is built from TRBV30 and TRBJ2-7, with D possibly being TRBD1 (6 bases). Looked up from germline, CDR1 is GTSNPN and CDR2 is SVGIG (reference sequence). Trimming pared 0 bases from V and 2 bases from J, leaving 14 bases between. CDR3 length: 15 residues. The CDR3 loop reads CAWSVGAGEAYEQYF. CDR3 DNA: TGTGCCTGGAGTGTGGGGGCAGGGGAAGCCTACGAGCAGTACTTC. The full variable domain, with the rest looked up from reference TRBV30 and TRBJ2-7, is SQTIHQWPATLVQPVGSPLSLECTVEGTSNPNLYWYRQAAGRGLQLLFYSVGIGQISSEVPQNLSASRPQDRQFILSSKKLLLSDSGFYLCAWSVGAGEAYEQYFGPGTRLTVT.

This rearrangement joins TRBV6-2 or TRBV6-3 to TRBJ1-5, with D possibly matching TRBD1 (5 bases). V was pared by 2 bases and J by 4 bases, with 12 bases between. The germline V gene encodes CDR1 MNHEY and CDR2 SVGEGT. There are 15 residues in the CDR3. CDR3 protein: CASSYAGGGNQPQHF. CDR3 DNA: TGTGCCAGCAGTTACGCCGGGGGTGGAAATCAGCCCCAGCATTTT.